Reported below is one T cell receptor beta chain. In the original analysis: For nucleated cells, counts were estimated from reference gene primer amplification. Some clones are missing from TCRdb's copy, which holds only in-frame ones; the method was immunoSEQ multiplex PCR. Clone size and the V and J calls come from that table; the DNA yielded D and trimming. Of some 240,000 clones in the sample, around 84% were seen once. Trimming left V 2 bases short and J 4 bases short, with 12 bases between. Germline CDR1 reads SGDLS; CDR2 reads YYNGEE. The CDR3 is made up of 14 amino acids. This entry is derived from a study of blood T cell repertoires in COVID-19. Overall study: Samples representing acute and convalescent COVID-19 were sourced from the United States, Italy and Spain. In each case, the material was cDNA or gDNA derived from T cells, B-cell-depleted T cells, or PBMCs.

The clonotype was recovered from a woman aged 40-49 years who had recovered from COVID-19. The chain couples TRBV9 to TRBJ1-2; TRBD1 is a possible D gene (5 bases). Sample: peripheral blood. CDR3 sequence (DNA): TGTGCCAGCAGCGTTGGCAGGGCTGGCTATGGCTACACCTTC. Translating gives CASSVGRAGYGYTF. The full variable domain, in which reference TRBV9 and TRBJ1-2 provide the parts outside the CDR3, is DSGVTQTPKHLITATGQRVTLRCSPRSGDLSVYWYQQSLDQGLQFLIQYYNGEERAKGNILERFSAQQFPDLHSELNLSSLELGDSALYFCASSVGRAGYGYTFGSGTRLTVV.